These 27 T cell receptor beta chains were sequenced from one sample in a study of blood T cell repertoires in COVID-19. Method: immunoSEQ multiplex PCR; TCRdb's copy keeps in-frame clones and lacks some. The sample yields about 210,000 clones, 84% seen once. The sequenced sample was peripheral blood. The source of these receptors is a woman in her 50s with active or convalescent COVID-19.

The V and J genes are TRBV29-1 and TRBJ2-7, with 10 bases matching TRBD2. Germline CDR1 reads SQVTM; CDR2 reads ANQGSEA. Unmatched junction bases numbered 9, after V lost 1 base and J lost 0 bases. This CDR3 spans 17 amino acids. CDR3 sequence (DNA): TGCAGCGTTGAAGCGGGAGGACTAGCGGCCCGCTCCTACGAGCAGTACTTC. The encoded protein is CSVEAGGLAARSYEQYF.

In nucleotides, the CDR3 is TGTGCCAGCAGCTTACTCGGGACTAGCGTTGGAGATACGCAGTATTTT. Its translation is CASSLLGTSVGDTQYF. The chain is built from TRBV7-3 and TRBJ2-3, with 10 positions matching TRBD2. CDR1 is SGHTA, CDR2 FQGTGA, per germline. J lost 5 bases, V lost 2 bases, and 7 bases had no gene match. There are 16 residues in the CDR3.

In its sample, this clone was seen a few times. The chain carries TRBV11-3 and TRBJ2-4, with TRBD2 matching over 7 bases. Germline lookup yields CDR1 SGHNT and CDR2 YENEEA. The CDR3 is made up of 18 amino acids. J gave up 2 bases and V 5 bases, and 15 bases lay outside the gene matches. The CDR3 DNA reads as TGTGCCAGCAGCAAACTAGCGTCCGTCCTTTTCCCCAAAAACATTCAGTACTTC. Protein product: CASSKLASVLFPKNIQYF.

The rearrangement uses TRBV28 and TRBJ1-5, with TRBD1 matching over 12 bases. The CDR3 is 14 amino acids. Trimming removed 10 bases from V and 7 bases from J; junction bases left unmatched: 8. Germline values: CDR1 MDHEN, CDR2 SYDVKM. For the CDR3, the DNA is TGTGCCACAGGGGGACAGGGGGCTGGCCAGCCCCAGCATTTT. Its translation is CATGGQGAGQPQHF.

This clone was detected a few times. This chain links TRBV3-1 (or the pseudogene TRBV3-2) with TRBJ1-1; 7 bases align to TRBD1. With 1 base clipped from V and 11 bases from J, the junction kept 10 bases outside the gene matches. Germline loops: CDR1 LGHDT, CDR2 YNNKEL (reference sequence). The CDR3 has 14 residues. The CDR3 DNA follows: TGTGCCAGCAGCCAAGCTGACAGGGATTTACAGGCTTTCTTT. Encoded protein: CASSQADRDLQAFF.

CDR3 nucleotide sequence: TGTGCCAGCAGGTCGAACGACAGGAATAATGAAAAACTGTTTTTT. As protein: CASRSNDRNNEKLFF. The chain uses TRBV11-2 and TRBJ1-4; maybe TRBD1 (6 bases). V was trimmed by 6 bases and J by 4 bases, leaving 15 bases between them. This CDR3 region has 15 residues. From germline, CDR1 is SGHAT and CDR2 FQNNGV.

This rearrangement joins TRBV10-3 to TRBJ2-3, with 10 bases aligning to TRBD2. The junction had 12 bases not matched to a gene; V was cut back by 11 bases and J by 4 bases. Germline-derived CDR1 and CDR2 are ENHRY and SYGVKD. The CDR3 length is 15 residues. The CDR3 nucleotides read TGTGCCGTCCAGGACCAGCGGGGGGGCGCAGATACGCAGTATTTT. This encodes CAVQDQRGGADTQYF.

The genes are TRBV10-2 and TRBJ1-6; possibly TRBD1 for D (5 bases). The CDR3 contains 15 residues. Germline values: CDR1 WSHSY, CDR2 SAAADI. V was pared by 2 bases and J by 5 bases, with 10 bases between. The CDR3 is CASSEATVDNSPLHF. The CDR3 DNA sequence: TGCGCCAGCAGTGAGGCGACAGTGGATAATTCACCCCTCCACTTT.

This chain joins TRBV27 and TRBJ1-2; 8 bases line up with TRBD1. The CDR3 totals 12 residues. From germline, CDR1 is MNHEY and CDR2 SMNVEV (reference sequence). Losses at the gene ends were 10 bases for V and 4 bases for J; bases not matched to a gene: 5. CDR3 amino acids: CATRDRSYGYTF. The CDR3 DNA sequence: TGTGCCACCAGGGACAGGAGCTATGGCTACACCTTC.

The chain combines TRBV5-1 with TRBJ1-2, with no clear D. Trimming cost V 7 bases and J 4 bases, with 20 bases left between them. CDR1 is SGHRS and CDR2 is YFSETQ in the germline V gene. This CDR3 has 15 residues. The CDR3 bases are TGCGCCAGCCATAGCAGACGTCCTGGCGCCTATGGCTACACCTTC. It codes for CASHSRRPGAYGYTF.

This chain's CDR3 is CASRKSDRAGNTIYF. CDR3 bases: TGTGCCAGCAGGAAATCAGACAGGGCTGGAAACACCATATATTTT. The chain couples TRBV2 to TRBJ1-3, with 7 bases identical to TRBD1. CDR3 length equals 15 residues. CDR1 is SNHLY and CDR2 is FYNNEI in the germline V gene. V shed 6 bases, J shed 2 bases, and the junction held 7 bases outside the gene matches.

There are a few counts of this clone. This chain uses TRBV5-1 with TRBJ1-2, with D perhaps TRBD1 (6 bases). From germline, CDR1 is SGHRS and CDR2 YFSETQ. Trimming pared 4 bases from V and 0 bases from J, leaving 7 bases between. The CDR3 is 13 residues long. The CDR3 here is CASSRDTNYGYTF. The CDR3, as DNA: TGCGCCAGCAGCCGGGACACTAACTATGGCTACACCTTC.

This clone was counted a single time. The CDR3 reads CASSRAQGYNEQFF. Here the CDR3 DNA reads TGTGCCAGCAGCCGCGCACAGGGCTACAATGAGCAGTTCTTC. The chain combines TRBV5-6 with TRBJ2-1, with D perhaps matching TRBD1 (6 bases). Germline-derived CDR1 and CDR2 are SGHDT and YYEEEE. The germline V and J ends were trimmed by 4 bases and 3 bases, with 11 bases remaining between them. The CDR3 runs to 14 residues.

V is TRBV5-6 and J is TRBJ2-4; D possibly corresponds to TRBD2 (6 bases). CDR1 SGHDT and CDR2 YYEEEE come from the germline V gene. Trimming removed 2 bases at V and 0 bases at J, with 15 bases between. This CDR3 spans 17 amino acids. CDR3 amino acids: CASSFFGEEGAKNIQYF. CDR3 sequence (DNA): TGTGCCAGCAGCTTTTTTGGGGAGGAGGGAGCCAAAAACATTCAGTACTTC.

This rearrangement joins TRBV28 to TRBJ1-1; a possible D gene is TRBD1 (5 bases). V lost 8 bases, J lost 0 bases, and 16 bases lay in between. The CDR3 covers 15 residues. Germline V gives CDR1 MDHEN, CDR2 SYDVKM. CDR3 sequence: CASLKGVRMNTEAFF. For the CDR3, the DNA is TGTGCCAGCCTGAAAGGGGTCAGGATGAACACTGAAGCTTTCTTT. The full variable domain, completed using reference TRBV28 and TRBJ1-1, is DVKVTQSSRYLVKRTGEKVFLECVQDMDHENMFWYRQDPGLGLRLIYFSYDVKMKEKGDIPEGYSVSREKKERFSLILESASTNQTSMYLCASLKGVRMNTEAFFGQGTRLTVV.

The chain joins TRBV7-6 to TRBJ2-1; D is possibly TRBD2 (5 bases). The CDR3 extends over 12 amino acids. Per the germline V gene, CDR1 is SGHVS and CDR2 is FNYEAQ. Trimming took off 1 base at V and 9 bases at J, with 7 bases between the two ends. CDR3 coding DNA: TGTGCCAGCAGCTTAGTCCGGGGTGAGCAGTTCTTC. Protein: CASSLVRGEQFF.

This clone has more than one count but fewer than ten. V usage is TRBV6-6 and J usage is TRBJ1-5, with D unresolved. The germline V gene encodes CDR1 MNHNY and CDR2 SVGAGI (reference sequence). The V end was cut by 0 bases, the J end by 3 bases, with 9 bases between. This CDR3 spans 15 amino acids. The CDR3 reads CASSYSGAFNQPQHF. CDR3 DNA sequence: TGTGCCAGCAGTTACTCCGGTGCCTTCAATCAGCCCCAGCATTTT.

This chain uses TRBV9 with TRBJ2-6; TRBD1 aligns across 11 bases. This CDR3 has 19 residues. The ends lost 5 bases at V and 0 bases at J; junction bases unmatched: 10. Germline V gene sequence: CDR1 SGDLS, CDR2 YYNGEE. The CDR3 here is CASSARGQGALSGANVLTF. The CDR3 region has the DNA TGTGCCAGCAGTGCTAGAGGACAGGGGGCTCTCTCTGGGGCCAACGTCCTGACTTTC.

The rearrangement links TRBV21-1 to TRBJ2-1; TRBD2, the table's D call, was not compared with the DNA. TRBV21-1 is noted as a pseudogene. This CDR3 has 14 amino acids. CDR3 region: CASSTGTREGEQFF. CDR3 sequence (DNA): TGTGCCAGCAGTACCGGGACTAGAGAGGGTGAGCAGTTCTTC.

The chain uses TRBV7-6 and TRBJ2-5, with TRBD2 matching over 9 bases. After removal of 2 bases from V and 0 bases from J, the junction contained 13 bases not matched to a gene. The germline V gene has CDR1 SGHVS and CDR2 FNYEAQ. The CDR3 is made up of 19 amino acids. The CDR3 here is CASSLRIRASGDDQETQYF. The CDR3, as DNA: TGTGCCAGCAGCTTAAGGATTAGGGCTAGCGGGGATGACCAAGAGACCCAGTACTTC.

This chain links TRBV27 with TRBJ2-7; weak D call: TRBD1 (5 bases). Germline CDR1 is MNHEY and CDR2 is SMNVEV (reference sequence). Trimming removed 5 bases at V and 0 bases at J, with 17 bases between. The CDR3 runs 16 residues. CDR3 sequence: CASSPNLVGASYEQYV. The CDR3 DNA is TGTGCCAGCAGTCCAAACCTCGTTGGGGCCTCCTACGAGCAGTACGTC.

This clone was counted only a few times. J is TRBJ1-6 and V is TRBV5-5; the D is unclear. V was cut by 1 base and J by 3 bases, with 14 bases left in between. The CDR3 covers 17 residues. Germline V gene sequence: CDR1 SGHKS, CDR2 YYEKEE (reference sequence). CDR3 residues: CASSLSIGSVYNSPLHF. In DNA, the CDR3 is TGTGCCAGCAGCTTGAGTATCGGGTCGGTCTATAATTCACCCCTCCACTTT.

CDR3: CASSLWGGTDTQYF. The CDR3 DNA sequence: TGTGCCAGCAGCTTGTGGGGAGGCACAGATACGCAGTATTTT. The J gene is TRBJ2-3, the V gene TRBV5-6; D is perhaps TRBD2 (5 bases). V gave up 1 base and J gave up 1 base, with 7 bases separating them. The germline V gene has CDR1 SGHDT and CDR2 YYEEEE. There are 14 residues in the CDR3.

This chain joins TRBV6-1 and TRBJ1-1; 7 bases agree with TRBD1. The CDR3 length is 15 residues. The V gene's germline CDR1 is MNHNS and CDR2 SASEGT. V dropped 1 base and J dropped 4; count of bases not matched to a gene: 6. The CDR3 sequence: CASSEVPDRATEAFF. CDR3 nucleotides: TGTGCCAGCAGTGAAGTCCCAGACAGGGCCACTGAAGCTTTCTTT.

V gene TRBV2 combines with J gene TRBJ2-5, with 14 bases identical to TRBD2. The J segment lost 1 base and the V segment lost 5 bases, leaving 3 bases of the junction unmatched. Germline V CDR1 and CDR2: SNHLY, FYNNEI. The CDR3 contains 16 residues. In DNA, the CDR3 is TGTGCCAGCAGTAGACTAGCGGGGGGGATCCAAGAGACCCAGTACTTC. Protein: CASSRLAGGIQETQYF.

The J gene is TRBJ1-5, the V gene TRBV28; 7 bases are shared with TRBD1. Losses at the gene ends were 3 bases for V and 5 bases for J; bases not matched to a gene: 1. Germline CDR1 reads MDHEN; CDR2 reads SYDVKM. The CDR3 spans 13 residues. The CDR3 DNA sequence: TGTGCCAGCAGTTTCCAGGGGGATCAGCCCCAGCATTTT. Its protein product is CASSFQGDQPQHF.

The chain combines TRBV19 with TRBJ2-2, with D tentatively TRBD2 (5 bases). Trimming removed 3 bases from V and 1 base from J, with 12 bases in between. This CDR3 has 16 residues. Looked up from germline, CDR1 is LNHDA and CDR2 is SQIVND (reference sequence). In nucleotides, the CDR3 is TGTGCCAGTAGTATCGGACTCGTGCTGAACACCGGGGAGCTGTTTTTT. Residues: CASSIGLVLNTGELFF.